The rows below give T cell receptor beta chains drawn from one sample of a study of blood T cell repertoires in COVID-19. Measured with immunoSEQ multiplex PCR; TCRdb has only the in-frame clones, and not every one. There are 180,000 or so clones in the sample; about 80% occur only once, and less than 3% lies in the top ten. The sequenced material came from peripheral blood. The receptors come from a human donor with acute or convalescent COVID-19. The donor label of this sample is uncertain. The CDR3 runs from the conserved cysteine through the conserved F or W. D genes are given only for firm matches. The listing skips clone size in some rows; elsewhere it reads once, few, many or a size class.

clone size: -; D gene: -; J gene: TRBJ1-6; V gene: TRBV19; CDR3 protein: CASSRDFRSSYNSPLHF; CDR3 DNA: TGTGCCAGTAGTCGGGACTTCCGGAGCTCCTATAATTCACCCCTCCACTTT
clone size: few; D gene: TRBD1; J gene: TRBJ1-1; V gene: TRBV18; CDR3 protein: CASSPPPRQGRGTEAFF; CDR3 DNA: TGTGCCAGCTCACCACCTCCCCGACAGGGGAGGGGCACTGAAGCTTTCTTT
clone size: -; D gene: -; J gene: TRBJ1-4; V gene: TRBV2; CDR3 protein: CASSEGQTRNEKLFF; CDR3 DNA: TGTGCCAGCAGTGAAGGACAGACTCGTAATGAAAAACTGTTTTTT
clone size: -; D gene: TRBD1; J gene: TRBJ2-1; V gene: TRBV6-5; CDR3 protein: CASRGQGYNEQFF; CDR3 DNA: TGTGCCAGCAGGGGACAGGGGTACAATGAGCAGTTCTTC
clone size: few; D gene: -; J gene: TRBJ2-2; V gene: TRBV12-3/TRBV12-4; CDR3 protein: CASSQAPQGELFF; CDR3 DNA: TGTGCCAGCAGTCAGGCGCCTCAGGGGGAGCTGTTTTTT
clone size: -; D gene: TRBD2; J gene: TRBJ2-7; V gene: TRBV9; CDR3 protein: CASSVDPLAGGEQYF; CDR3 DNA: TGTGCCAGCAGCGTAGACCCCCTAGCGGGGGGTGAGCAGTACTTC
clone size: -; D gene: TRBD1; J gene: TRBJ2-5; V gene: TRBV27; CDR3 protein: CASGDSQETQYF; CDR3 DNA: TGTGCCAGTGGGGACAGCCAAGAGACCCAGTACTTC
clone size: -; D gene: TRBD2; J gene: TRBJ2-7; V gene: TRBV6-5; CDR3 protein: CATTSGLGTYEQYF; CDR3 DNA: TGTGCCACCACGTCGGGACTAGGCACATACGAGCAGTACTTC
clone size: -; D gene: TRBD2; J gene: TRBJ2-7; V gene: TRBV27; CDR3 protein: CASRAGGPGEQYF; CDR3 DNA: TGTGCCAGCAGAGCGGGAGGGCCGGGTGAGCAGTACTTC
clone size: -; D gene: TRBD2; J gene: TRBJ2-5; V gene: TRBV9; CDR3 protein: CASSVGAGGPGTQYF; CDR3 DNA: TGTGCCAGCAGCGTTGGAGCGGGGGGGCCGGGGACCCAGTACTTC
clone size: -; D gene: -; J gene: TRBJ1-1; V gene: TRBV5-6; CDR3 protein: CASSLEGADTEAFF; CDR3 DNA: TGTGCCAGCAGCTTGGAAGGGGCGGACACTGAAGCTTTCTTT
clone size: -; D gene: TRBD2; J gene: TRBJ2-7; V gene: TRBV7-7; CDR3 protein: CASSLPGTTPSWEQYF; CDR3 DNA: TGTGCTAGCAGCTTACCCGGGACTACCCCCTCCTGGGAGCAGTACTTC
clone size: -; D gene: -; J gene: TRBJ1-1; V gene: TRBV4-2; CDR3 protein: CASSQDGTGDTEAFF; CDR3 DNA: TGTGCCAGCAGCCAGGACGGGACGGGGGACACTGAAGCTTTCTTT
clone size: -; D gene: -; J gene: TRBJ2-1; V gene: TRBV6-4; CDR3 protein: CASSELGGVYNEQFF; CDR3 DNA: TGTGCCAGCAGTGAGTTAGGCGGGGTCTACAATGAGCAGTTCTTC
clone size: -; D gene: -; J gene: TRBJ2-1; V gene: TRBV20-1; CDR3 protein: CSALNNEQFF; CDR3 DNA: TGCAGTGCTCTAAACAATGAGCAGTTCTTC
clone size: once; D gene: TRBD1; J gene: TRBJ2-5; V gene: TRBV5-1; CDR3 protein: CASSYQGAREETQYF; CDR3 DNA: TGCGCCAGCAGCTACCAGGGGGCGCGAGAAGAGACCCAGTACTTC
clone size: -; D gene: TRBD1; J gene: TRBJ1-2; V gene: TRBV7-2; CDR3 protein: CASSLAGQINYGYTF; CDR3 DNA: TGTGCCAGCAGCTTAGCGGGACAGATTAACTATGGCTACACCTTC
clone size: -; D gene: -; J gene: TRBJ2-7; V gene: TRBV6-1; CDR3 protein: CASSDITGLYEQYF; CDR3 DNA: TGTGCCAGCAGTGATATTACAGGGCTCTACGAGCAGTACTTC
clone size: -; D gene: -; J gene: TRBJ2-2; V gene: TRBV28; CDR3 protein: CASSIPLGGTGELFF; CDR3 DNA: TGTGCCAGCAGTATTCCCCTAGGAGGAACCGGGGAGCTGTTTTTT
clone size: -; D gene: -; J gene: TRBJ2-3; V gene: TRBV7-6; CDR3 protein: CASSLATGTDTQYF; CDR3 DNA: TGTGCCAGCAGCTTAGCTACAGGGACAGATACGCAGTATTTT
clone size: -; D gene: -; J gene: TRBJ2-7; V gene: TRBV1; CDR3 protein: CTSSVGRVSYEQYF; CDR3 DNA: TGCACCAGCAGCGTAGGCAGGGTATCCTACGAGCAGTACTTC
clone size: -; D gene: TRBD1; J gene: TRBJ2-7; V gene: TRBV29-1; CDR3 protein: CSVEVTGDEQYF; CDR3 DNA: TGCAGCGTTGAAGTAACAGGGGACGAGCAGTACTTC